A selection of T cell receptor beta chains follows, all from one sample in a study of cytotoxic CD8 clonotypes in ibrutinib-treated CLL. Method: immunoSEQ multiplex PCR; TCRdb's copy keeps in-frame clones and lacks some. Of about 160,000 clones detected, about 80% appear once; the ten largest clones hold 3.5% to 5.5%. Sequences were derived from PBMCs, sampled after 24 months of ibrutinib treatment. All receptors derive from a human donor with chronic lymphocytic leukemia. The CDR3 runs from the conserved cysteine through the conserved F or W. Each record gives: V gene, D gene, J gene, CDR3 protein. The D gene is left open where the match is weak.

TRBV5-8	TRBD1	TRBJ2-1	CAISDRAWNEQFF
TRBV5-4	TRBD1	TRBJ2-5	CASSGTGNGYQETQYF
TRBV4-1	NA	TRBJ2-2	CASSQVPPVPPAGNTGELFF
TRBV11-3	TRBD1	TRBJ2-1	CASSRLQQGTGNNEQFF
TRBV30	NA	TRBJ1-2	CAGPGPFYGYTF
TRBV5-1	TRBD2	TRBJ2-1	CASSLGTSGALNEQFF
TRBV2	NA	TRBJ1-2	CASSADLGLLGGYTF
TRBV29-1	NA	TRBJ2-2	CSVVEIGELFF
TRBV19	NA	TRBJ1-2	CASSIRGQGYTF
TRBV5-1	NA	TRBJ1-1	CASSLAQTNTEAFF
TRBV7-2	TRBD2	TRBJ2-7	CASSLAGPGLAGQDEQYF
TRBV7-9	NA	TRBJ1-4	CASSEGRSLGEKLFF
TRBV28	NA	TRBJ2-4	CASTGAAVAKNIQYF
TRBV7-2	NA	TRBJ2-3	CASSLAGVTQYF
TRBV5-8	NA	TRBJ1-6	CASSLGLNSPLHF
TRBV11-2	NA	TRBJ1-1	CASSSWTVEAFF
TRBV19	NA	TRBJ1-5	CASSITVTISDQPQHF
TRBV29-1	NA	TRBJ2-2	CSVVPQGRSTGELFF
TRBV6-4	NA	TRBJ1-2	CASSPGPYNYGYTF
TRBV6-1	TRBD1	TRBJ1-2	CASSDGQVYGYTF
TRBV6-1	NA	TRBJ2-7	CASTAAALSSYEQYF
TRBV5-4	NA	TRBJ2-6	CASGQTTGANVLTF
TRBV9	NA	TRBJ2-7	CASSPSTGPAYEQYF
TRBV6-6	TRBD2	TRBJ2-2	CASTASGGASGELFF